The T cell receptor beta chain described here comes from a study of neoadjuvant anti-PD-1 for oral cavity cancer. Study in general: Patients without progression received a fourth nivolumab dose around day 43, then surgical resection on days 50-56. Study-level findings and limits: Treg/Th17 ratio rose with pretreatment blood and fell with post-treatment tumor TCRbeta clonality.

Data came from immunoSEQ multiplex PCR; TCRdb stores just in-frame clones and leaves some out. Of around 13,000 clones listed, approximately 61% are singletons. Points on this clone: Its matching antigen is unknown.

The CDR3 totals 13 residues. Trimming left V 5 bases short and J 0 bases short, with 7 bases between. CDR1 and CDR2 (germline): SGHTA, FQGTGA. The V gene is TRBV7-3, the J gene TRBJ1-1; D uncertain. The specimen comprised PBMCs, sampled before nivolumab (anti-PD-1) treatment. This TCR derives from a person between 40 and 85 years old with oral cavity squamous cell carcinoma. CDR3 coding DNA: TGTGCCAGCAGCCCCGCAGTGAACACTGAAGCTTTCTTT. It translates to CASSPAVNTEAFF.